This T cell receptor (beta chain) was sequenced for a study of spatial heterogeneity in lung cancer. On the study more broadly: Mean representation of each unique TCR and UMI combination in the raw reads exceeded nine occurrences.

Every molecule of TCR cDNA had its own unique molecular identifier. Each CDR3 protein gets one entry after TCRdb re-called the 5' RACE reads with MiXCR. The profile shows more than 950 distinct CDR3 sequences, 5% to 8.5% of them singletons. Time point indicated: sample taken at primary tumor resection. Whole RNA, which was extracted from tumor, nontumor lung tissue or frozen PBMC, was sequenced without any cell sorting. The cohort: approximately 66 early-stage, untreated non-small cell lung cancer patients. This CDR3 spans 15 amino acids. J lost 4 bases, V lost 5 bases, and 9 bases had no gene match. The germline V gene has CDR1 SGHTA and CDR2 FQGTGA. Judged by abundance, this clonotype is medium-sized. This beta chain is an off-target read within a library intended for alpha chains, so its frequency means little.

This chain links TRBV7-3 with TRBJ2-3, with 7 bases identical to TRBD1. The sequencing here drew on normal lung tissue next to the tumor, taken at surgery. The origin of this receptor is a male donor with early-stage non-small cell lung cancer. The CDR3 nucleotides read TGTGCCAGCAGCCCGACAGGGTTCGGGTCAGATACGCAGTATTTT. Encoded protein: CASSPTGFGSDTQYF.